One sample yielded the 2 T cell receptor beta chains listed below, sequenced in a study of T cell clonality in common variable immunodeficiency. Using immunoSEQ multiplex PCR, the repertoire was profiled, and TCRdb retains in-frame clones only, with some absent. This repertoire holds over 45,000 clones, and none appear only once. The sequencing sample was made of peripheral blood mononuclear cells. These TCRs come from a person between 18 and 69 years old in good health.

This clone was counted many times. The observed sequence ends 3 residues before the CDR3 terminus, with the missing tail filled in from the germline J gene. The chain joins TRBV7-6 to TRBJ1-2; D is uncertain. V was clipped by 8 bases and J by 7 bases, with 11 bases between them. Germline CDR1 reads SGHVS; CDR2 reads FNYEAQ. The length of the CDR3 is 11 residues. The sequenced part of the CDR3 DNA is TGTGCCAGCGCGGGTTACGGTGGC. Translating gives CASAGYGG. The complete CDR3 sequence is CASAGYGGYTF.

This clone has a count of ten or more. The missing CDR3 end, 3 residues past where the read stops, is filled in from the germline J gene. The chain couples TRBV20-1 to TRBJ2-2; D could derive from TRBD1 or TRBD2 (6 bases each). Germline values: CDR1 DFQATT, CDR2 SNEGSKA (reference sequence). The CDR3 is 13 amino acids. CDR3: CSAREGQEEKLFF. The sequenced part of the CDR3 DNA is TGCAGTGCTAGGGAGGGACAAGAGGAGAAG.